Listed below are T cell receptor beta chains from one sample, sequenced in a study of CD8+ T cells in alopecia areata. Clones were read by immunoSEQ multiplex PCR, and TCRdb kept only the in-frame ones, dropping some. The profile shows 150,000 to 200,000 clones, roughly three fifths of them singletons. The material sequenced was CD4+ T cells sorted from blood, taken at week 4, from a patient treated with tofacitinib. The origin of the receptors is a human donor with alopecia areata. CDR3s include the opening cysteine and the closing phenylalanine or tryptophan. The order of the fields is J gene, V gene, CDR3 protein.

j_call: TRBJ2-5
v_call: TRBV2
cdr3_aa: CASSDDETQYF

j_call: TRBJ2-7
v_call: TRBV30
cdr3_aa: CAWSVSRLFGEQYF

j_call: TRBJ2-4
v_call: TRBV4-1
cdr3_aa: CASSGTSGGLAKNIQYF

j_call: TRBJ1-1
v_call: TRBV29-1
cdr3_aa: CSALQGSEAFF

j_call: TRBJ1-2
v_call: TRBV7-2
cdr3_aa: CASSSILSEGYGYTF

j_call: TRBJ2-1
v_call: TRBV5-1
cdr3_aa: CASRYGLANEQFF

j_call: TRBJ2-6
v_call: TRBV5-1
cdr3_aa: CASSPNLSGANVLTF

j_call: TRBJ1-4
v_call: TRBV29-1
cdr3_aa: CSVEGEIGEKLFF

j_call: TRBJ1-5
v_call: TRBV27
cdr3_aa: CASSFEGINQPQHF

j_call: TRBJ2-5
v_call: TRBV28
cdr3_aa: CASSLTRLAGIQETQYF

j_call: TRBJ1-4
v_call: TRBV7-9
cdr3_aa: CASSPDHAGRLFF

j_call: TRBJ1-2
v_call: TRBV18
cdr3_aa: CASSPAGEAYGYTF

j_call: TRBJ1-2
v_call: TRBV7-2
cdr3_aa: CASSLGTANYGYTF

j_call: TRBJ2-7
v_call: TRBV7-2
cdr3_aa: CASSSAASGAYEQYF

j_call: TRBJ1-6
v_call: TRBV18
cdr3_aa: CASSPRDLGSSPLHF

j_call: TRBJ1-2
v_call: TRBV11-2
cdr3_aa: CASSLDRDRGGYTF

j_call: TRBJ2-3
v_call: TRBV18
cdr3_aa: CASSPPLTLDTQYF

j_call: TRBJ1-4
v_call: TRBV5-1
cdr3_aa: CASSLGQGREKLFF

j_call: TRBJ2-1
v_call: TRBV30
cdr3_aa: CAWGTDSYNEQFF

j_call: TRBJ2-1
v_call: TRBV29-1
cdr3_aa: CSVDPGDVEQFF

j_call: TRBJ2-7
v_call: TRBV28
cdr3_aa: CASSLRYEQYF

j_call: TRBJ2-1
v_call: TRBV2
cdr3_aa: CARSWTSGARFRFF

j_call: TRBJ1-6
v_call: TRBV7-2
cdr3_aa: CASSRDRDSPLHF

j_call: TRBJ2-5
v_call: TRBV7-9
cdr3_aa: CASSLTSGQETQYF

j_call: TRBJ2-5
v_call: TRBV30
cdr3_aa: CAWSARAGETQYF

j_call: TRBJ1-1
v_call: TRBV29-1
cdr3_aa: CSVVRRLTNTEAFF

j_call: TRBJ2-2
v_call: TRBV27
cdr3_aa: CASSFSLMTGELFF

j_call: TRBJ1-6
v_call: TRBV10-3
cdr3_aa: CAIRGGDGGPLHF

j_call: TRBJ2-4
v_call: TRBV11-2
cdr3_aa: CASSLERGTNIQYF

j_call: TRBJ1-1
v_call: TRBV11-2
cdr3_aa: CGGFMNTEAFF

j_call: TRBJ2-7
v_call: TRBV27
cdr3_aa: CASLGQGLSSYEQYF

j_call: TRBJ2-2
v_call: TRBV5-1
cdr3_aa: CASSSLLGELFF

j_call: TRBJ1-6
v_call: TRBV30
cdr3_aa: CAWSGDRGYSPLHF

j_call: TRBJ1-2
v_call: TRBV6-1
cdr3_aa: CASSQGRGYTF

j_call: TRBJ2-7
v_call: TRBV5-1
cdr3_aa: CASSLGTGGVSYEQYF

j_call: TRBJ2-3
v_call: TRBV11-2
cdr3_aa: CASSFLGTSGGTSTDTQYF

j_call: TRBJ1-1
v_call: TRBV6-5
cdr3_aa: CASSRQGEAFF

j_call: TRBJ2-1
v_call: TRBV27
cdr3_aa: CASSQGTGRNEQFF

j_call: TRBJ2-2
v_call: TRBV2
cdr3_aa: CASSERGGNTGELFF

j_call: TRBJ1-1
v_call: TRBV29-1
cdr3_aa: CSVEQGADTEAFF